What follows describes a single TCR beta chain. It lacks a known antigen. The record has no base qualities; no much larger clone is one base away. The sample comes from a study of shared clonotypes between healthy human individuals (dated by TCRdb to about 2020). At the level of the whole study: The cohort comprised a couple of women and three men aged 18 to 49 years. Between about 0.85 and 10 billion PBMCs per donor were obtained by leukapheresis. To increase sequencing depth and limit assay-specific biases, TCR repertoire library preparation and sequencing were carried out by different laboratories using diverse techniques. Blood TCR repertoires of five healthy adults were deeply sequenced to estimate repertoire size and the extent of clonotype sharing between individuals. On the study overall, not on this receptor specifically: Sampling was limited to blood, and TCR repertoires in tissue likely differ from TCR repertoires in blood. Because the study included a small number of donors, the genetic and exposure-history diversity represented was limited. Pairwise subsampling indicated that sequencing depth was expected to affect the degree of clonotype sharing among donors.

V lost 6 bases and J lost 0 bases, and the count of bases not matched to a germline gene is 3. The CDR3 measures 15 amino acids from cysteine to phenylalanine. Just the 45-base CDR3 DNA is kept, in frame starting at base 1. As encoded in the germline V gene (reference sequence), CDR1 is LNHDA while CDR2 is SQIVND. The donors were healthy, HIV-negative adults who had no recently reported acute infections or vaccinations. Only Caucasian adults living in Nashville, Tennessee, USA were represented among the donors. For unsorted samples, tens of millions of PBMCs were counted, and genomic DNA was extracted using the QIAamp DNA Blood Mini kit. After blood collection by leukapheresis, PBMCs were isolated using Ficoll-Histopaque density gradient centrifugation and then cryopreserved in the vapor phase of liquid nitrogen. TCR CDR3 regions were amplified from genomic DNA by multiplex PCR using the deep immunoSEQ assay. Extracted genomic DNA from each cell subset was distributed evenly across all wells of several immunoSEQ 96-well plates, and each plate was treated as a replicate. Each replicate PCR for unsorted PBMC received 300 to 350 ng genomic DNA, equal to 25,000 to 35,000 T cell genomes. Genomic DNA from unsorted PBMC was sequenced over ten immunoSEQ deep assay plates. Purified libraries were measured with a Qubit 3.0 fluorometer, size-checked on a Bioanalyzer 2100, and measured again with the KAPA Library Quantification kit. Each immunoSEQ 96-well plate was sequenced on its own single-read 150-cycle Illumina NextSeq 550 flow cell. Concerning the study's data processing: Because only junctional sequences without quality scores were contained in the immunoSEQ output, filtering matching that applied to full-length reads could not be performed. Sequences were annotated with PyIR, a Python wrapper for IgBLAST v1.9, using IMGT germline references to assign V/J genes and CDR3. Any read was removed if the V/J assignment was weak (E-value above 1e-6), the CDR3 was missing, or the read contained stop codons, out-of-frame junctions, or ambiguous translated residues. V3J clonotypes were defined by identical inferred V gene, J gene, and CDR3 amino acid sequence. To compute the percentage overlap between repertoires, the number of shared unique clonotypes was divided by the size of the smaller repertoire. Richness of each repertoire was evaluated using RTK rarefaction, the Chao1 estimator, and Recon v2.1 estimates of unobserved clonotypes. As stored in TCRdb, this immuneACCESS dataset retains in-frame rearrangements with V and J assigned. A fraction of the clones does not appear; measured against another copy, unresolved V genes explain less than half of the discrepancy, and the remainder lacks a known reason. V and J calls plus clone size are reproduced from that table; the DNA served to infer D and trimming. The sample has about 450,000 clones on record, 75% to 85% of them singletons. The ten largest account for around 13% of the sample.

Sequencing input: PBMCs. In this chain, TRBV19 is recombined with TRBJ2-1, with 9 bases aligning to TRBD2. This TCR was sampled from a woman in her 40s in good health. Some clones in this sample may be carry-over from other donors' samples. DNA sequence: TGTGCCAGTAGCCGGACTAGCGACTCCTACAATGAGCAGTTCTTC. Translated, it reads CASSRTSDSYNEQFF.